This paragraph reports one TCR beta chain. Trimming left V 3 bases short and J 7 bases short, with 16 bases between. Germline lookup yields CDR1 SGDLS and CDR2 YYNGEE. This CDR3 has 15 amino acids. This sample was taken from a study of shared clonotypes between healthy human individuals. The repertoire was sequenced with immunoSEQ multiplex PCR; TCRdb's copy has only in-frame clones and lacks some. The sample comprises some 2.1 million clones, 85% to 95% of which are singletons, and roughly 1.7% rests with the top ten. Naivety among CD8 cells was defined by CD45RO negativity and positive CCR7 selection, thereby excluding terminally differentiated effector memory CD45RA+ cells. Caucasian adults living in Nashville, Tennessee, provided all samples.

The receptor comes from a man in his late teens or twenties in good health. Some clones in this sample may be carry-over from other donors' samples. The source material was naive CD8+ T cells from PBMCs. The rearrangement links TRBV9 to TRBJ2-2, with D perhaps matching TRBD2 (5 bases). In DNA form, the CDR3 reads TGTGCCAGCAGCGGGAGGACTGTAGATGGCGGGGAGCTGTTTTTT. The encoded protein is CASSGRTVDGGELFF.